The source of this TCR beta chain is a study of T cell repertoires in cytomegalovirus infection. For this clonotype: Its target is not known.

TCRdb processed the reads anew with MiXCR; each CDR3 protein has one entry. The repertoire consists of approximately 600,000 distinct CDR3 sequences, with roughly 42% occurring once and the leading ten covering more than 40%. The CDR3 loop spans 17 amino acids. The germline gives CDR1 SGHVS, CDR2 FQNEAQ. V lost 4 bases and J lost 4; bases outside the gene matches: 12. The sample here was cultured PBMCs, taken from culture after CMV antigen stimulation. This TCR was recovered from a human donor in good health (CMV status not recorded). Some clones in this sample may be carry-over from other donors' samples. This sequence joins TRBV7-8 and TRBJ2-1; 8 nucleotides match TRBD1. The CDR3 region has the DNA TGTGCCAGCAGCTCCCTCTGGACAGGGAACCGATACAATGAGCAGTTCTTC. The encoded protein is CASSSLWTGNRYNEQFF.